Described below is a single T cell receptor (beta chain) sequence and its context. Its antigen is not known. These data originate in a study of PD-1 blockade in mismatch repair-deficient tumors. In the study overall: Enrolled about 2012-2016, patients had progressing, pretreated mismatch repair-deficient cancers of around 12 types.

Study results and caveats: Three of seven peptides expanded clones, giving around 140 unique blood TCRs.

Time point: approximately nine-day in vitro stimulation with candidate neoantigen peptide 4. TCRs were sequenced from a few patients responding to pembrolizumab. The repertoire was sequenced with immunoSEQ multiplex PCR; TCRdb's copy has only in-frame clones and lacks some. This sample has roughly 13,000 clones, with around 84% found just once. Trimming took 4 bases from V and 3 from J; bases not matched to a gene: 7. Germline V gives CDR1 MNHEY, CDR2 SMNVEV (reference sequence). CDR3 length: 17 residues. This material consisted of cells cultured in vitro, taken from a patient treated with pembrolizumab. The chain recombines TRBV27 with TRBJ2-3; 13 nucleotides line up with TRBD2. The sequence was collected from an adult with mismatch repair-deficient cancer. The CDR3 protein is CASSSIRLAGGTDTQYF. CDR3 DNA: TGTGCCAGCAGTTCAATCCGACTAGCGGGAGGAACAGATACGCAGTATTTT.